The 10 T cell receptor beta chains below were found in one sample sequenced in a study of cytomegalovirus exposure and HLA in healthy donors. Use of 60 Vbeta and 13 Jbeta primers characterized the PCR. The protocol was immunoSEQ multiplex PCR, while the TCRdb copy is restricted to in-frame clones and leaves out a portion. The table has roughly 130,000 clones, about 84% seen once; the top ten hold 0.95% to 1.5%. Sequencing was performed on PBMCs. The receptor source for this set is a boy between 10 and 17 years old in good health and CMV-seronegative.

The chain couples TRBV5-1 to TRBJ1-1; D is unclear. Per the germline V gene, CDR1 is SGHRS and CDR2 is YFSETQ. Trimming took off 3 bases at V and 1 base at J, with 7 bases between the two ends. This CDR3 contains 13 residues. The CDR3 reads CASSSPGNTEAFF. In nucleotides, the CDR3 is TGCGCCAGCAGCTCCCCGGGGAACACTGAAGCTTTCTTT.

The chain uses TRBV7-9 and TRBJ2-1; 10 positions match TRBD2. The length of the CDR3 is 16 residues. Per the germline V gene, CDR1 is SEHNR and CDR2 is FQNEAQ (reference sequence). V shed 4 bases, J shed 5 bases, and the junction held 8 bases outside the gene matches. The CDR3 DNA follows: TGTGCCAGCAGCTCCCACCTAGCGGGGGTAGACAATGAGCAGTTCTTC. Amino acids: CASSSHLAGVDNEQFF.

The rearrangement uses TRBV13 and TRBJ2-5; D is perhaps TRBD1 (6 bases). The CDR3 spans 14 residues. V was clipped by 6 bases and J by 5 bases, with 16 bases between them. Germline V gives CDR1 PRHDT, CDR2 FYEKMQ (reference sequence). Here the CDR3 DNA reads TGTGCCAGCAGTAGGGGGTCGGGAATGGAGACCCAGTACTTC. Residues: CASSRGSGMETQYF.

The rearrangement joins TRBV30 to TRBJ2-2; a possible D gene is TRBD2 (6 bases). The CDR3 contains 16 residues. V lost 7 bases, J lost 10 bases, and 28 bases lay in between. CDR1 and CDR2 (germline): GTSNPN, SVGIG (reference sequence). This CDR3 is CASSRGSSANREELFF. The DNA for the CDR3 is TGTGCCTCCTCCCGGGGTTCTAGCGCAAACCGTGAGGAGCTGTTTTTT.

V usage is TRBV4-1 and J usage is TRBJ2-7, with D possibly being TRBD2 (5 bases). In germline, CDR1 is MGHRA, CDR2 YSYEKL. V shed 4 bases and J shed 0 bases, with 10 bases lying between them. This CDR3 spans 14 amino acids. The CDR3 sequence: CASSLGLGSYEQYF. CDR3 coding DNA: TGCGCCAGCAGCCTCGGACTGGGCTCCTACGAGCAGTACTTC.

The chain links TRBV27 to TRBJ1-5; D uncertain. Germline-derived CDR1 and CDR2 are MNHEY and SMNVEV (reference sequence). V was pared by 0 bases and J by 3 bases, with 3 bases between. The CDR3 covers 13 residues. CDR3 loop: CASSLSFNQPQHF. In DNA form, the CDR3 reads TGTGCCAGCAGTTTATCCTTCAATCAGCCCCAGCATTTT.

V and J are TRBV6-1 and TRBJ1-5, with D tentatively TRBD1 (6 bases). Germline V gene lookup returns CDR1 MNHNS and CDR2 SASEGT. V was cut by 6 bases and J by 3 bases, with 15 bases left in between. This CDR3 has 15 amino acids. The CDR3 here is CASSREGVNNQPQHF. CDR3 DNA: TGTGCCAGCAGCAGGGAGGGGGTGAACAATCAGCCCCAGCATTTT.

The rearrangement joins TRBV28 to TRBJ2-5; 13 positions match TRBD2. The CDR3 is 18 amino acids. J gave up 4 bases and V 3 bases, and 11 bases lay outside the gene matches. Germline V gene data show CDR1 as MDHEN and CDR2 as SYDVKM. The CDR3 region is CASSFFAGLAGLGETQYF. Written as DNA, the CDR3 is TGTGCCAGCAGTTTCTTTGCGGGACTAGCGGGACTTGGAGAGACCCAGTACTTC.

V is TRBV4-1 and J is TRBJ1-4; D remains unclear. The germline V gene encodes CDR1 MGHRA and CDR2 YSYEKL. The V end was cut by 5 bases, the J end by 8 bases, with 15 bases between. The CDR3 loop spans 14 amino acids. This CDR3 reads CASSDVGQAEKLFF. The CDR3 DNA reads TGCGCCAGCAGCGACGTGGGCCAGGCCGAAAAACTGTTTTTT.

CDR3 protein: CASSSRGWTDTQYF. The CDR3 DNA follows: TGTGCCAGCAGTAGCAGGGGGTGGACAGATACGCAGTATTTT. The V call is TRBV6-1, the J call TRBJ2-3; 7 bases align to TRBD1. This CDR3 contains 14 residues. The germline V gene has CDR1 MNHNS and CDR2 SASEGT. Trimming took 5 bases from V and 3 from J; bases not matched to a gene: 5.